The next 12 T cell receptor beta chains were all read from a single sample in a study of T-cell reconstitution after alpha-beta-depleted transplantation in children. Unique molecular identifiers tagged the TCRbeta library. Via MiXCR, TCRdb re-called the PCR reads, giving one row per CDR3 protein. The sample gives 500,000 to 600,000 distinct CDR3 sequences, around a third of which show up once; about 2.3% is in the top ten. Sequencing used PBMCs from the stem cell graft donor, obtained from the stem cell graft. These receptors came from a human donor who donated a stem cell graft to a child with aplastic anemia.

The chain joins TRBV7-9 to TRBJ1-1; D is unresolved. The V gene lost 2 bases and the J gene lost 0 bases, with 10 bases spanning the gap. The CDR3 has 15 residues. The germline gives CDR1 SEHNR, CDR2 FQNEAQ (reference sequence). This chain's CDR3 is CASSLSPTMNTEAFF. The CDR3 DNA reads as TGTGCCAGCAGCTTAAGTCCAACCATGAACACTGAAGCTTTCTTT. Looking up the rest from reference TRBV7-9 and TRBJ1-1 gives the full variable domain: DTGVSQNPRHKITKRGQNVTFRCDPISEHNRLYWYRQTLGQGPEFLTYFQNEAQLEKSRLLSDRFSAERPKGSFSTLEIQRTEQGDSAMYLCASSLSPTMNTEAFFGQGTRLTVV.

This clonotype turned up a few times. DNA for the CDR3: TGCAGTGCTAGAACACCAGGGGCTTGGGGCTACACCTTC. This encodes CSARTPGAWGYTF. V and J are TRBV20-1 and TRBJ1-2; the D gene is possibly TRBD1 (6 bases). The CDR3 is made up of 13 amino acids. Per the germline V gene, CDR1 is DFQATT and CDR2 is SNEGSKA (reference sequence). V lost 2 bases and J 8 bases, leaving 15 bases between the germline ends.

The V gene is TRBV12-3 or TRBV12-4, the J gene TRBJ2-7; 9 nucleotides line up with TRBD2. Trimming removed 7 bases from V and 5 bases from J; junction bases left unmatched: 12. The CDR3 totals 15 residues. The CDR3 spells CASTGGTSLRDEQYF. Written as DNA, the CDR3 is TGTGCCAGCACCGGAGGGACTAGCCTTAGGGACGAGCAGTACTTC.

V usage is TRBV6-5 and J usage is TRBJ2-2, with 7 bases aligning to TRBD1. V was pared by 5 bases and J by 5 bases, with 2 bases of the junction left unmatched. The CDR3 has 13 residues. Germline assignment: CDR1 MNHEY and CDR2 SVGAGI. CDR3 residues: CASSPQGTGELFF. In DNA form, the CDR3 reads TGTGCCAGCAGTCCACAGGGGACCGGGGAGCTGTTTTTT.

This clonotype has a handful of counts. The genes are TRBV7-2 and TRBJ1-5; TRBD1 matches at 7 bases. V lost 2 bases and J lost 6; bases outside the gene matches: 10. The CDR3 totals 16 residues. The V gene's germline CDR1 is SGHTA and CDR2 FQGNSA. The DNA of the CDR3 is TGTGCCAGCAGCTTATATGGGACAGAGCAAGGTCAGCCCCAGCATTTT. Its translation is CASSLYGTEQGQPQHF.

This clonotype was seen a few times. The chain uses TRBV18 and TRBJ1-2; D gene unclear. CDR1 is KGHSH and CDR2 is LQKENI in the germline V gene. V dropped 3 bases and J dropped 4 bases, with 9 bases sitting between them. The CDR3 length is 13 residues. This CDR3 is CASSPDGIYGYTF. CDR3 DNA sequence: TGTGCCAGCTCACCGGACGGGATCTATGGCTACACCTTC.

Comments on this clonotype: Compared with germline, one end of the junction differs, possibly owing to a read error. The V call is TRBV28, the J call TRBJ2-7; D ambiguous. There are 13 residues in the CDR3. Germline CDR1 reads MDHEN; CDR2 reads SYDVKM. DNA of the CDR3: TGTGCCAGCAGTTCCCCGAGCCCCTACGACCAGTACTTC. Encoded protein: CASSSPSPYDQYF.

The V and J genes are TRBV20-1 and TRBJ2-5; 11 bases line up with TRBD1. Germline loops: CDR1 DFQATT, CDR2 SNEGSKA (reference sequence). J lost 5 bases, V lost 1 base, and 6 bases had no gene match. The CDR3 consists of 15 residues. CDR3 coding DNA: TGCAGTGCTAGAGGACGGACAGGGGGCGGGGAGACCCAGTACTTC. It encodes CSARGRTGGGETQYF.

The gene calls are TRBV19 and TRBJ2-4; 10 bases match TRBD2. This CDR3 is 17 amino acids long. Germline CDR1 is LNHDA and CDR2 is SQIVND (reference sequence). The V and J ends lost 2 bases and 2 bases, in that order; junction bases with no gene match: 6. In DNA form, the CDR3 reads TGTGCCAGTAGTATAATTGGGACTAGCGAGCCCAAAAACATTCAGTACTTC. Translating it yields CASSIIGTSEPKNIQYF.

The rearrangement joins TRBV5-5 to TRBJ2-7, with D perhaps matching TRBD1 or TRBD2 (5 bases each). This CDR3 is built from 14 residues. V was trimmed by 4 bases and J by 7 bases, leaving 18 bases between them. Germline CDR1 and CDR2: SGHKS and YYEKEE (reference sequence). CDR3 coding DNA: TGTGCCAGCAGCGTCCGGGACCCAACGAGGGAGCAGTACTTC. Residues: CASSVRDPTREQYF.

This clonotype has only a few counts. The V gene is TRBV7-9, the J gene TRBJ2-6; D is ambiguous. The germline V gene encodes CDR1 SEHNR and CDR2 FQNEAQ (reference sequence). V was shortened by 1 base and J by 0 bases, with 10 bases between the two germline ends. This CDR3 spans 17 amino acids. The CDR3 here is CASSLVPSSSGANVLTF. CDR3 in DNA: TGTGCCAGCAGCTTAGTCCCCAGCAGCTCTGGGGCCAACGTCCTGACTTTC.

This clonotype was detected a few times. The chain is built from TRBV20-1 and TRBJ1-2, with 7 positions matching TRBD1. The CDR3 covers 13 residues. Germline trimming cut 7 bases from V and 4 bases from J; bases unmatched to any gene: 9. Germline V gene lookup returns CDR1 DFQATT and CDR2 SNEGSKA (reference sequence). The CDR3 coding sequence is TGCAGTGGAGAGACAGGGAGGACCTATGGCTACACCTTC. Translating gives CSGETGRTYGYTF.